This record looks at one TCR beta chain sequence and its context. Its specificity is not known. This entry belongs to a study of blood T cells in healthy people across ages. Study-level findings and limits: Long-lived donors carried more naive CD4+ cells and greater diversity than aged donors. Researchers judged that diversity estimates from one million T cells fell short of true values. As age increased, TCR beta diversity per million T cells fell in a roughly linear fashion.

This CDR3 contains 14 residues. Using a J-beta primer mix together with a sample-barcoded 5' primer, a second PCR was run for about 6 to 12 cycles. Each CDR3 protein is one row after TCRdb ran MiXCR on the 5' RACE reads. The sample has roughly 1,500,000 distinct CDR3 sequences; about 31% are singletons. Sequenced input: blood. The receptor's source is a woman aged 25 to 39 in good health. This rearrangement joins TRBV21-1 to TRBJ2-3. TRBV21-1 has pseudogene status. The CDR3 sequence: CASSKKASFDTQYF. CDR3 DNA sequence: TGTGCCAGCAGCAAAAAGGCCTCGTTCGATACGCAGTATTTT.